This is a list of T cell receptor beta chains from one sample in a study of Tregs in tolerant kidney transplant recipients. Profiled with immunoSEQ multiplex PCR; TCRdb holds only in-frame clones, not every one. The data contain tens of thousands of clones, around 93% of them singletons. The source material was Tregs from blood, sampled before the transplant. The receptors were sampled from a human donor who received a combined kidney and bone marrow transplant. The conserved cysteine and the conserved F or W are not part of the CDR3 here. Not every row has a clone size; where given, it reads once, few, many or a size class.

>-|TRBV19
ASSMVQGLENEQF
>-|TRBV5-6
ASSTTDTQY
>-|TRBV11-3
ASSSGAGATYEQY
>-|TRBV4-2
ASSQKASGISDTQY
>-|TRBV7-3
ASSLRRTSSYNEQF
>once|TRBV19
ASSIPGTGREKLF
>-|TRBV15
ATSERDRGGNEKLF
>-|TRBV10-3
AISGGRPNYGYT
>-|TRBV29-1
SVPGHNYGYT
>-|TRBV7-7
ASSLGRGQETQY
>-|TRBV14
ASSQGKLAGVDTQY
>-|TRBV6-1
ASSQEFPYEQY
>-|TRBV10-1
ASSEWPRRAGGTKNIQY
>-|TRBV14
ASSVETSGTNTGELF
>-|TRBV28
ASSTGSGTRGEQF
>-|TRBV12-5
ASGSSTSSDTYNEQF
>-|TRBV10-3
AISEGAQRAYGYT
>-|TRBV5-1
ASSLVGEEGNTIY
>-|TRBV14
ASSQAWYEQY
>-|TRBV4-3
ASSQDRSGRAGELF
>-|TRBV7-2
ASSLGRGRSYEQY
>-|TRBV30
AWSAISGFSN
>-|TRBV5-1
ASSLLDAPPKF
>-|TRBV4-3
ASSRDRGYGYT
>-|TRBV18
ASSPLEGTFETQY
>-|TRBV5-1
ASSEELAGANVLT
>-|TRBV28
ASSLSFGTNTGELF
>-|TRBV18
ASSPRREIGNEQY
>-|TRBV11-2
ASSPGYQETQY
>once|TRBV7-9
ASSFFAGRGYT
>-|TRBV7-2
ASSFGQHSYEQY
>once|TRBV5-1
ASSLERAPGEQY
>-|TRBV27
ASSPFSGRTINYNEQF
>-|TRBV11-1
ASSLGVGAVYNEQF
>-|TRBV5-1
ASSSQGAANEQF
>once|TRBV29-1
SVDWDRGVGGYT
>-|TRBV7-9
ASSLTMGTYGYT
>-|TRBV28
ASSFVSSTDTQY
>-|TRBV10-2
ASSEHRGSNQPQH
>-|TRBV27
ASSLQTSGSGEQF
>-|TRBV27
ASSPPGWTEAF
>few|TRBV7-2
ASTRDSYGYT
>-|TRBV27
ASSPPAGGYNEQF
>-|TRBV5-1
ASSPDGGGSYNEQF